One sample yielded the 13 T cell receptor beta chains listed below, sequenced in a study of cytomegalovirus exposure and HLA in healthy donors. This PCR relied on a set of 60 Vbeta primers and 13 Jbeta primers. Sequenced by immunoSEQ multiplex PCR; TCRdb stores in-frame clones only, minus some. The sample lists about 170,000 clones, about 72% seen once, with approximately 1.5% in the top ten. The sequenced sample consisted of PBMCs. The origin of the receptors is a girl aged 5-17 years in good health and CMV-seronegative.

This chain uses TRBV9 with TRBJ1-4, with 9 bases matching TRBD1. The CDR3 runs 16 residues. Unmatched junction bases numbered 10, after V lost 4 bases and J lost 6 bases. Germline assignment: CDR1 SGDLS and CDR2 YYNGEE. The CDR3 loop reads CASSTPGQGLDEKLFF. The CDR3 nucleotides are TGTGCCAGCAGCACCCCGGGACAGGGCCTCGATGAAAAACTGTTTTTT.

The chain uses TRBV5-1 and TRBJ1-1; weak D call: TRBD1 (5 bases). The CDR3 loop spans 14 amino acids. Trimming took 3 bases from V and 1 from J, leaving 10 bases between them. Germline V lookup: CDR1 SGHRS, CDR2 YFSETQ. CDR3 sequence: CASSSQGKNTEAFF. DNA for the CDR3: TGCGCCAGCAGCTCGCAGGGCAAGAACACTGAAGCTTTCTTT. Full variable domain (outside the CDR3, taken from reference TRBV5-1 and TRBJ1-1): KAGVTQTPRYLIKTRGQQVTLSCSPISGHRSVSWYQQTPGQGLQFLFEYFSETQRNKGNFPGRFSGRQFSNSRSEMNVSTLELGDSALYLCASSSQGKNTEAFFGQGTRLTVV.

On this clone: Within the sample, other DNA sequences also encode this same CDR3. CDR3 sequence reads: CASLGQGGINSPLHF. As DNA, the CDR3 is TGCGCCAGCCTAGGACAGGGAGGGATAAATTCACCCCTCCACTTT. The rearrangement links TRBV10-2 to TRBJ1-6, with 8 bases aligning to TRBD1. From germline, CDR1 is WSHSY and CDR2 SAAADI. The CDR3 loop spans 15 amino acids. The V segment lost 8 bases and the J segment 7 bases; nucleotides outside the gene matches: 10.

V is TRBV18 and J is TRBJ1-6; D ambiguous. The CDR3 runs 15 residues. The germline V gene has CDR1 KGHSH and CDR2 LQKENI. Deletions cut 3 bases from V and 8 bases from J, with 14 bases between. This CDR3 reads CASSPAPSGDSPLHF. The CDR3, as DNA: TGTGCCAGCTCACCCGCCCCCTCGGGTGATTCACCCCTCCACTTT.

To note about this clone: This specimen includes other DNA sequences encoding the same CDR3. The rearrangement joins TRBV4-1 to TRBJ1-3; unclear D gene. This CDR3 is 15 amino acids long. The germline V and J ends were trimmed by 0 bases and 1 base, with 7 bases remaining between them. In germline, CDR1 is MGHRA, CDR2 YSYEKL. CDR3 nucleotides: TGCGCCAGCAGCCAAGATCGGGGTTCTGGAAACACCATATATTTT. Translation: CASSQDRGSGNTIYF.

Regarding this clone: Other DNA sequences in this specimen translate into the identical CDR3. This sequence joins TRBV6-1 and TRBJ1-2; 8 bases align to TRBD1. V lost 6 bases, J lost 4 bases, and 10 bases stayed unmatched. The CDR3 is made up of 15 amino acids. Germline CDR1 MNHNS, CDR2 SASEGT. DNA for the CDR3: TGTGCCAGCAGGGCCCCCGGGACAGGAGCCTATGGCTACACCTTC. Amino acids: CASRAPGTGAYGYTF.

The chain joins TRBV5-1 to TRBJ1-4, with 9 nucleotides matching TRBD1. The CDR3 totals 15 residues. Germline lookup yields CDR1 SGHRS and CDR2 YFSETQ. After removal of 4 bases from V and 7 bases from J, the junction contained 8 bases not matched to a gene. The DNA of the CDR3 is TGCGCCAGCAGCCCTACAGGGGGCGTTGGTGAAAAACTGTTTTTT. Residues: CASSPTGGVGEKLFF.

For the CDR3, the DNA is TGTGCCAGCAGCTTAAGTACTAGCGGGCTTGCTGTCGGGGAGCTGTTTTTT. This gives the protein CASSLSTSGLAVGELFF. The gene calls are TRBV5-4 and TRBJ2-2, with 9 bases fitting TRBD2. Per the germline V gene, CDR1 is SGHNT and CDR2 is YYREEE (reference sequence). Trimming at V came to 2 bases and at J to 7 bases, leaving 12 bases not matched to a gene. The CDR3 loop spans 17 amino acids.

The chain employs TRBV18 and TRBJ1-1, with TRBD1 as a possible D gene (5 bases). The germline CDR1 and CDR2 sequences are KGHSH and LQKENI. V was pared by 2 bases and J by 6 bases, with 19 bases between. This CDR3 has 16 residues. CDR3 DNA sequence: TGTGCCAGCTCACCAATCGAAGGCGGGGGATTAGCTGAAGCTTTCTTT. Protein product: CASSPIEGGGLAEAFF.

The chain combines TRBV25-1 with TRBJ2-2; 8 positions agree with TRBD1. CDR3 size: 15 residues. J gave up 4 bases and V 6 bases, and 7 bases lay outside the gene matches. Germline loops: CDR1 MGHDK, CDR2 SYGVNS. The CDR3 region has the DNA TGTGCCAGCAGCGCGGACAGGGCCGGCACCGGGGAGCTGTTTTTT. As protein: CASSADRAGTGELFF.

The count of this clone is one. The J gene is TRBJ2-2, the V gene TRBV5-1; the match to TRBD1 covers 8 bases. Germline V lookup: CDR1 SGHRS, CDR2 YFSETQ. The CDR3 is 17 residues long. Losses at the gene ends were 6 bases for V and 7 bases for J; bases not matched to a gene: 17. CDR3 residues: CASTPGQGGVVGGELFF. DNA for the CDR3: TGCGCCAGCACCCCCGGACAGGGCGGGGTAGTTGGCGGGGAGCTGTTTTTT.

This clone was recorded once. The rearrangement uses TRBV6-5 and TRBJ1-6, with TRBD1 identical over 8 bases. The germline gives CDR1 MNHEY, CDR2 SVGAGI. This CDR3 contains 14 residues. Trimming cost V 6 bases and J 9 bases; bases outside gene matches: 7. CDR3 residues: CASRGQALISPLHF. In DNA form, the CDR3 reads TGTGCCAGCAGGGGACAGGCCCTAATTTCACCCCTCCACTTT.

The chain couples TRBV6-5 to TRBJ1-2; 9 bases fit TRBD1. The CDR3 has 14 residues. V lost 5 bases to trimming and J lost 3 bases; unmatched junction nucleotides: 4. From germline, CDR1 is MNHEY and CDR2 SVGAGI. The CDR3 region has the DNA TGTGCCAGCAGTCCGACAGGGGGAGACTATGGCTACACCTTC. Translated: CASSPTGGDYGYTF.